This T cell receptor (beta chain) was captured in a study of graft-versus-host responses after intestinal transplantation. Study-level background: Following induction with anti-thymocyte globulin, all recipients were given tacrolimus and steroids for roughly three years. General observations from the study: Individuals who had graft-donor T cell macrochimerism had allografts that showed high graft-versus-host to host-versus-graft clonal ratios. Researchers found GvH clones in recipient marrow, and some showed up first in ileum or blood.

With regard to this clone: Its antigen remains unknown.

The CDR3 sequence is 15 residues long. The germline CDR1 and CDR2 sequences are SGHNT and YYREEE (reference sequence). J was trimmed by 6 bases and V by 4 bases; bases with no gene match: 9. TCRdb's table, derived via immunoSEQ multiplex PCR, lists solely in-frame clones and lacks some. The sample lists over 55,000 clones, approximately 84% occurring once. This chain links TRBV5-4 with TRBJ2-1; the match to TRBD2 covers 8 bases. The source material was unstimulated CD4+ T cells sorted from spleen or lymph node cells, sampled before transplant. The receptor's source is a human donor who was the organ donor for an intestinal transplant. The CDR3 DNA is TGTGCCAGCAGCCAGGGGACTAGAGGTTTCAATGAGCAGTTCTTC. Its protein is CASSQGTRGFNEQFF. Using reference TRBV5-4 and TRBJ2-1 for the parts outside the CDR3, the full variable domain is ETGVTQSPTHLIKTRGQQVTLRCSSQSGHNTVSWYQQALGQGPQFIFQYYREEENGRGNFPPRFSGLQFPNYSSELNVNALELDDSALYLCASSQGTRGFNEQFFGPGTRLTVL.